This entry lists 25 T cell receptor beta chains sequenced from one sample in a study of shared clonotypes between healthy human individuals. CD45RO-negative CD8 cells positively selected for CCR7 made up the naive population, which excluded terminally differentiated effector memory CD45RA+ cells. Profiled with immunoSEQ multiplex PCR; TCRdb holds only in-frame clones, not every one. The sample shows hundreds of thousands of clones, almost 95% of them seen only once. The sample taken for sequencing was naive CD8+ T cells sorted from blood. These receptor sequences come from a man between 25 and 39 years old in good health.

This sequence joins TRBV7-9 and TRBJ2-2; 7 bases are a match to TRBD2. V dropped 2 bases and J dropped 8; count of bases not matched to a gene: 11. Germline-derived CDR1 and CDR2 are SEHNR and FQNEAQ (reference sequence). The CDR3 length is 16 residues. CDR3 sequence: CASSLFGAGETGELFF. The CDR3, as DNA: TGTGCCAGCAGCTTATTCGGCGCGGGAGAAACAGGGGAGCTGTTTTTT.

The chain uses TRBV7-9 and TRBJ2-3; 7 bases align to TRBD2. CDR1 SEHNR and CDR2 FQNEAQ come from the germline V gene (reference sequence). Trimming removed 1 base from V and 4 bases from J; junction bases left unmatched: 8. This CDR3 is 16 amino acids long. CDR3: CASSLVTGGSPDTQYF. The CDR3, as DNA: TGTGCCAGCAGCTTAGTCACGGGCGGGAGTCCAGATACGCAGTATTTT.

The chain has TRBV6-5 and TRBJ2-1; 8 nucleotides line up with TRBD2. CDR3 size: 14 residues. Losses at the gene ends were 5 bases for V and 5 bases for J; bases not matched to a gene: 5. Germline CDR1 reads MNHEY; CDR2 reads SVGAGI. The DNA of the CDR3 is TGTGCCAGCAGTAATAGCGGGGCCCACAATGAGCAGTTCTTC. Its protein product is CASSNSGAHNEQFF.

CDR3 coding DNA: TGTGCCACCAGCAGAGTCCCTTCTCCTTTTAATGAAAAACTGTTTTTT. This encodes CATSRVPSPFNEKLFF. V gene TRBV15 combines with J gene TRBJ1-4; the D is unclear. CDR1 and CDR2 from the germline V gene are LNHNV and YYDKDF (reference sequence). V was pared by 1 base and J by 4 bases, with 13 bases between. There are 16 residues in the CDR3.

The chain is built from TRBV5-6 and TRBJ2-7; 7 bases agree with TRBD2. The CDR3 is 13 amino acids. V gave up 4 bases and J gave up 1 base; unmatched junction bases: 2. Germline V gives CDR1 SGHDT, CDR2 YYEEEE. DNA for the CDR3: TGTGCCAGCAGCGGGAGGGAATCCTACGAGCAGTACTTC. Protein: CASSGRESYEQYF.

The rearrangement links TRBV7-6 to TRBJ2-7; 13 nucleotides align to TRBD2. Unmatched junction bases numbered 10, after V lost 2 bases and J lost 6 bases. The CDR3 runs to 17 residues. Germline CDR1 is SGHVS and CDR2 is FNYEAQ. The CDR3 region has the DNA TGTGCCAGCAGCTTATTACTAGCGGGAGGGCCTGGGGGCGAGCAGTACTTC. This codes for CASSLLLAGGPGGEQYF.

The chain employs TRBV28 and TRBJ2-7; tentatively, D is TRBD2 (6 bases). Trimming pared 7 bases from V and 6 bases from J, leaving 10 bases between. Germline loops: CDR1 MDHEN, CDR2 SYDVKM. There are 11 residues in the CDR3. CDR3 protein: CASTGGVEQYF. The DNA for the CDR3 is TGTGCCAGCACCGGAGGGGTCGAGCAGTACTTC. The entire variable domain, with the rest obtained from reference TRBV28 and TRBJ2-7, is as follows: DVKVTQSSRYLVKRTGEKVFLECVQDMDHENMFWYRQDPGLGLRLIYFSYDVKMKEKGDIPEGYSVSREKKERFSLILESASTNQTSMYLCASTGGVEQYFGPGTRLTVT.

The V call is TRBV9, the J call TRBJ2-7; TRBD2 is a possible D gene (6 bases). The CDR3 runs to 14 residues. V dropped 3 bases and J dropped 3 bases, with 13 bases sitting between them. Germline values: CDR1 SGDLS, CDR2 YYNGEE. The CDR3 bases are TGTGCCAGCAGCGGACGGGACTCAGACTACGAGCAGTACTTC. This translates into CASSGRDSDYEQYF.

In nucleotides, the CDR3 is TGTGCCTGGCTCTCGGCAGCGGAGACCCAGTACTTC. Its translation: CAWLSAAETQYF. The V and J genes are TRBV30 and TRBJ2-5; D not resolved. V was shortened by 5 bases and J by 5 bases, with 12 bases between the two germline ends. The CDR3 is 12 residues long. Germline V lookup: CDR1 GTSNPN, CDR2 SVGIG (reference sequence).

V gene TRBV7-9 combines with J gene TRBJ1-4; D unresolved. Per the germline V gene, CDR1 is SEHNR and CDR2 is FQNEAQ (reference sequence). The CDR3 length is 15 residues. Deletions cut 5 bases from V and 5 bases from J, with 15 bases between. CDR3 sequence (DNA): TGTGCCAGCAGCCTCGGCGGAAACTCAAATGAAAAACTGTTTTTT. Residues: CASSLGGNSNEKLFF.

This clone is a singleton in its sample. The gene calls are TRBV5-4 and TRBJ2-5; D call uncertain. CDR3 size: 16 residues. In germline, CDR1 is SGHNT, CDR2 YYREEE (reference sequence). Trimming shortened V by 4 bases and J by 2 bases, and 18 bases separated the two germline ends. Written as DNA, the CDR3 is TGTGCCAGCAGCCCCTCGGCCGCAGGACCGCAAGAGACCCAGTACTTC. It is translated as CASSPSAAGPQETQYF.

The V and J genes are TRBV6-1 and TRBJ2-7; D not resolved. Trimming removed 4 bases at V and 6 bases at J, with 4 bases between. The CDR3 is made up of 10 amino acids. The germline V gene encodes CDR1 MNHNS and CDR2 SASEGT. CDR3 amino acids: CASSVAEQYF. The CDR3 DNA reads TGTGCCAGCAGTGTCGCCGAGCAGTACTTC.

V gene TRBV27 combines with J gene TRBJ1-1; no clear D. V was pared by 3 bases and J by 1 base, with 12 bases between. This CDR3 is built from 15 residues. CDR1 is MNHEY and CDR2 is SMNVEV in the germline V gene (reference sequence). CDR3 bases: TGTGCCAGCAGTTTGAATCCAAACCCGAACACTGAAGCTTTCTTT. Its translation is CASSLNPNPNTEAFF.

This sequence joins TRBV28 and TRBJ2-7; tentatively, D is TRBD1 (7 bases). The CDR3 extends over 14 amino acids. The V end lost 4 bases, the J end lost 5 bases, and 15 bases lay between the germline ends. Germline V gene lookup returns CDR1 MDHEN and CDR2 SYDVKM. Here the CDR3 DNA reads TGTGCCAGCAGTTGGAGGGGGACAGCCGACGAGCAGTACTTC. Translation gives CASSWRGTADEQYF.

Turning to this clone: A far larger clone differs by one base, so this is likely a read error. Distinct nucleotide sequences in the sample also encode this CDR3. The chain employs TRBV25-1 and TRBJ2-7, with D unclear. The V and J ends lost 4 bases and 2 bases respectively, with 3 bases between them. This CDR3 comprises 11 residues. Looked up from germline, CDR1 is MGHDK and CDR2 is SYGVNS. The CDR3 is CASSVTYEQYF. In DNA form, the CDR3 reads TGTGCCAGCAGTGTAACCTACGAGCAGTACTTC.

The chain uses TRBV19 and TRBJ2-7; TRBD1 aligns across 9 bases. CDR1 LNHDA and CDR2 SQIVND come from the germline V gene (reference sequence). Trimming at V came to 5 bases and at J to 4 bases, leaving 6 bases not matched to a gene. The CDR3 spans 14 residues. The CDR3 is CASSAGTGPYEQYF. The CDR3 DNA reads as TGTGCCAGTAGTGCCGGGACAGGGCCTTACGAGCAGTACTTC.

This chain links TRBV9 with TRBJ2-3, with a tentative D call TRBD2 (7 bases). The V end lost 0 bases, the J end lost 0 bases, and 11 bases lay between the germline ends. There are 16 residues in the CDR3. CDR1 is SGDLS and CDR2 is YYNGEE in the germline V gene. CDR3 nucleotide sequence: TGTGCCAGCAGCGTAGCGAGGGGGGGTAGCACAGATACGCAGTATTTT. Protein sequence: CASSVARGGSTDTQYF.

This chain connects TRBV4-1 to TRBJ1-2; the D is unclear. V lost 4 bases and J 0 bases, leaving 15 bases between the germline ends. Germline lookup yields CDR1 MGHRA and CDR2 YSYEKL. There are 16 residues in the CDR3. Written as DNA, the CDR3 is TGCGCCAGCAGCCCTTCCTTCCAGGTCCCTAACTATGGCTACACCTTC. As protein: CASSPSFQVPNYGYTF.

This chain joins TRBV7-9 and TRBJ1-2; a weak D match, TRBD1 (6 bases). This CDR3 has 14 amino acids. The germline V and J ends were trimmed by 5 bases and 6 bases, with 16 bases remaining between them. CDR1 and CDR2 (germline): SEHNR, FQNEAQ (reference sequence). The CDR3 DNA is TGTGCCAGCAGCCCGGACAGCTCCTCAAATGGCTACACCTTC. Protein product: CASSPDSSSNGYTF.

V is TRBV29-1 and J is TRBJ2-5, with 10 bases matching TRBD2. Germline V CDR1 and CDR2: SQVTM, ANQGSEA. CDR3 length: 16 amino acids. The V segment lost 0 bases and the J segment 4 bases; nucleotides outside the gene matches: 8. The CDR3 spells CSVEDLASGRGETQYF. The CDR3 nucleotides read TGCAGCGTTGAAGATCTGGCTAGCGGGAGAGGAGAGACCCAGTACTTC.

This clone has only a few counts. V usage is TRBV6-5 and J usage is TRBJ2-7; 11 bases align to TRBD2. The CDR3 spans 14 residues. The germline V gene has CDR1 MNHEY and CDR2 SVGAGI. Germline trimming cut 6 bases from V and 6 bases from J; bases unmatched to any gene: 7. The CDR3 reads CASSQLAGEVEQYF. The CDR3 nucleotides are TGTGCCAGCAGCCAACTAGCGGGAGAGGTCGAGCAGTACTTC.

This chain links TRBV7-3 with TRBJ2-7, with D possibly matching TRBD2 (5 bases). Germline V gene lookup returns CDR1 SGHTA and CDR2 FQGTGA. Trimming stripped 0 bases from V and 5 bases from J, with 8 bases between. This CDR3 spans 13 amino acids. The CDR3 here is CASSLTNGNEQYF. The CDR3 bases are TGTGCCAGCAGCTTAACAAACGGGAACGAGCAGTACTTC. Combining the CDR3 with reference TRBV7-3 and TRBJ2-7 gives the whole variable domain GAGVSQTPSNKVTEKGKYVELRCDPISGHTALYWYRQSLGQGPEFLIYFQGTGAADDSGLPNDRFFAVRPEGSVSTLKIQRTERGDSAVYLCASSLTNGNEQYFGPGTRLTVT.

The rearrangement uses TRBV19 and TRBJ2-1, with 12 bases lining up with TRBD2. V dropped 2 bases and J dropped 9; count of bases not matched to a gene: 5. The germline V gene encodes CDR1 LNHDA and CDR2 SQIVND (reference sequence). The length of the CDR3 is 15 residues. Here the CDR3 DNA reads TGTGCCAGTAGTATACTCCTAGCGGGAGGGGGTGAGCAGTTCTTC. Protein sequence: CASSILLAGGGEQFF.

This sequence joins TRBV27 and TRBJ1-1; perhaps TRBD1 as D (6 bases). CDR3 length: 15 residues. The germline V gene encodes CDR1 MNHEY and CDR2 SMNVEV (reference sequence). V lost 5 bases, J lost 0 bases, and 13 bases lay in between. Here the CDR3 reads CASSPLTGLNTEAFF. CDR3 sequence (DNA): TGTGCCAGCAGTCCCCTTACAGGGTTGAACACTGAAGCTTTCTTT.

The gene calls are TRBV5-1 and TRBJ2-1; D gene uncertain. The CDR3 is 12 amino acids. Germline-derived CDR1 and CDR2 are SGHRS and YFSETQ. V gave up 2 bases and J gave up 6 bases, with 6 bases separating them. CDR3 DNA sequence: TGCGCCAGCAGCTTTGTTGGCAATGAGCAGTTCTTC. Protein product: CASSFVGNEQFF.